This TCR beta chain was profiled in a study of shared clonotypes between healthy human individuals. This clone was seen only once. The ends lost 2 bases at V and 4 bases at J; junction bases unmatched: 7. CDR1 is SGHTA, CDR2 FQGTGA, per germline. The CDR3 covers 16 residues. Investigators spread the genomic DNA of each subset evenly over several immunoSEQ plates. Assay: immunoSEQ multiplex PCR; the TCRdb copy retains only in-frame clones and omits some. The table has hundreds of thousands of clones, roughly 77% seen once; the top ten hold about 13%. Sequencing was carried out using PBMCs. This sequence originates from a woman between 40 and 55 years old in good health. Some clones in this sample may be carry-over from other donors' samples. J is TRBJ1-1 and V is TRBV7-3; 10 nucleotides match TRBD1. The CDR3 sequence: CASSLGQGDGSTEAFF. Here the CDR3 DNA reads TGTGCCAGCAGCTTAGGACAGGGGGATGGAAGCACTGAAGCTTTCTTT.